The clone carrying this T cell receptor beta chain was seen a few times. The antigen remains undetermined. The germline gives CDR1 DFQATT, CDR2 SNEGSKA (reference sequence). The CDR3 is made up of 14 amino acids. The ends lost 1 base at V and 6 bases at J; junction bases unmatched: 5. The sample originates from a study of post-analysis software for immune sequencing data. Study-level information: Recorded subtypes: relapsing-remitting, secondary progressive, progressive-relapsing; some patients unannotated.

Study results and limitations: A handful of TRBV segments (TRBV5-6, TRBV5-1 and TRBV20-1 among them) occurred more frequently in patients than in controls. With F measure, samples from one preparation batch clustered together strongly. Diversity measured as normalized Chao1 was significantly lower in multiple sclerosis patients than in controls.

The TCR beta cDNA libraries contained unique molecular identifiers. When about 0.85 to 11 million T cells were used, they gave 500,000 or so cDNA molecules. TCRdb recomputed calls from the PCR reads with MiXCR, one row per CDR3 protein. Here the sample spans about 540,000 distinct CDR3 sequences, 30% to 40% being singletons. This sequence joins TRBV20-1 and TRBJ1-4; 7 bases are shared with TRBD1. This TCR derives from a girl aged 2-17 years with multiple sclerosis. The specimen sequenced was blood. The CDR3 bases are TGCAGTGCTAGAGCTACAGGGGAGGATGAAAAACTGTTTTTT. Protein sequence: CSARATGEDEKLFF.